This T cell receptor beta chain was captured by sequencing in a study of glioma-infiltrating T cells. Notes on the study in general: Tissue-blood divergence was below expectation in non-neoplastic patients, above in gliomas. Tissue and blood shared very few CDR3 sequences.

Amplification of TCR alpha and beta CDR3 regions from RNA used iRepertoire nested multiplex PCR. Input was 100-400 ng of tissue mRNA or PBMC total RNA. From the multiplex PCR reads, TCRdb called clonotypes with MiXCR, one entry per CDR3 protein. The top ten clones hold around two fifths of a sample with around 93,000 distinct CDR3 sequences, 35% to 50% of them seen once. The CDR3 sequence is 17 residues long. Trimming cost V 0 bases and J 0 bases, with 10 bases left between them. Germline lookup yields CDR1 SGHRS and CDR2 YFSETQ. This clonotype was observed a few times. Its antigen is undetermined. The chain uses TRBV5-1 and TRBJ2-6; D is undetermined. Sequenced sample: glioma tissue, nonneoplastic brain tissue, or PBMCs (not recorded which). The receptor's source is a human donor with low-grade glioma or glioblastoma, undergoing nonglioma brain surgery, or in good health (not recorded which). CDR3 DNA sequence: TGCGCCAGCAGCTTGGGTGTAGCTTTCTCTGGGGCCAACGTCCTGACTTTC. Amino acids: CASSLGVAFSGANVLTF.